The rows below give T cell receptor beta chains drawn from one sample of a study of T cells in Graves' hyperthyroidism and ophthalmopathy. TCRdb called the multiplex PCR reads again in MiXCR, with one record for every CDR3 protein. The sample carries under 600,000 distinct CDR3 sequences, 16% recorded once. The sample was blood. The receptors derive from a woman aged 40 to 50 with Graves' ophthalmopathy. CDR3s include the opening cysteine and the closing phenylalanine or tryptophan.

CDR3aa: CASSIDRGRNQPQHF; v_gene: TRBV19
CDR3aa: CATGTSYEQFF; v_gene: TRBV28
CDR3aa: CASSQNRDSSYEQYF; v_gene: TRBV6-1
CDR3aa: CASSLSYRPGGTDTQYF; v_gene: TRBV5-5
CDR3aa: CASSKKQLGGGTDTQYF; v_gene: TRBV27
CDR3aa: CASSLVGWTSGYNEQFF; v_gene: TRBV5-1
CDR3aa: CASSLPGSVGYTF; v_gene: TRBV28
CDR3aa: CASSSLRGLSTDTQYF; v_gene: TRBV27
CDR3aa: CASSPDGYGGAFF; v_gene: TRBV7-8
CDR3aa: CASSERAGARNIQYF; v_gene: TRBV2
CDR3aa: CASSLRTSGEQETQYF; v_gene: TRBV7-9
CDR3aa: CSARRMVVGGSILYEQYF; v_gene: TRBV20-1
CDR3aa: CASSQDRIELFF; v_gene: TRBV4-1
CDR3aa: CASSLVLNTGELFF; v_gene: TRBV5-1
CDR3aa: CASTRGSYNEQFF; v_gene: TRBV6-1
CDR3aa: CSAPNPRVTTDTQYF; v_gene: TRBV20-1
CDR3aa: CAWGLAGENEQFF; v_gene: TRBV30
CDR3aa: CAISESVEQNYGYTF; v_gene: TRBV10-3
CDR3aa: CASSPLAGANEQFF; v_gene: TRBV18
CDR3aa: CASSQSNLPTEAFF; v_gene: TRBV19
CDR3aa: CSARGGGGTEAFF; v_gene: TRBV20-1
CDR3aa: CASSGDGAYNEQFF; v_gene: TRBV7-8
CDR3aa: CSARGTSGSLGEQYF; v_gene: TRBV20-1
CDR3aa: CASSPGTYSYNEQFF; v_gene: TRBV18